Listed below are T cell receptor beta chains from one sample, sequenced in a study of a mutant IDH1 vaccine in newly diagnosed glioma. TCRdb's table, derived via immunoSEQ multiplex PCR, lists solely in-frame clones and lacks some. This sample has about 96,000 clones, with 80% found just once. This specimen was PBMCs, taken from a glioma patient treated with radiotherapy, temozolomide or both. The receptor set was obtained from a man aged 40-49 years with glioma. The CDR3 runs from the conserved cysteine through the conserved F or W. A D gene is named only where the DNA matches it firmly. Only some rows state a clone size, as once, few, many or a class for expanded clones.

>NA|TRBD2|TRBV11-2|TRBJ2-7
TGTGCCAGCAGCTTAAATCCGACTAGCGGTTTTTTCTCCTACGAGCAGTACTTC
CASSLNPTSGFFSYEQYF
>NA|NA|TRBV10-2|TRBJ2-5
TGCGCCACTGGGGTCTTGAACGGGACCCAGTACTTC
CATGVLNGTQYF
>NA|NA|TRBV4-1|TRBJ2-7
TGCGCCAGCAGCCAAATGGAGGGGGAGCAGTACTTC
CASSQMEGEQYF
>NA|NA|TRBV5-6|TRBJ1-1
TGTGCCAGCAGCCCAACAGGGAACACTGAAGCTTTCTTT
CASSPTGNTEAFF
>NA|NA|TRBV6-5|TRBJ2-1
TGTGCCAGCAGCTATGACAGTGGCTCCTACAATGAGCAGTTCTTC
CASSYDSGSYNEQFF
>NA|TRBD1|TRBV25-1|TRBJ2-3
TGTGCCAGCAGTGAGGGAAACAGGGGCGTGGATACGCAGTATTTT
CASSEGNRGVDTQYF
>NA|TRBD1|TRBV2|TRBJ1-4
TGTGCCACCAACATGGGGACAGGGAATGAAAAACTGTTTTTT
CATNMGTGNEKLFF
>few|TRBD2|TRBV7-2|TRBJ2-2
TGTGCCAGCAGGTTACTAGCGCAGAACACCGGGGAGCTGTTTTTT
CASRLLAQNTGELFF
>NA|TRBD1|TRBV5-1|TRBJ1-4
TGCGCCAGCAGCTTGCAGGGGGCGGATGAAAAACTGTTTTTT
CASSLQGADEKLFF
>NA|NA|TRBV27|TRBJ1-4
TGTGCCAGCAGTTTATCTGCTGATGAAAAACTGTTTTTT
CASSLSADEKLFF
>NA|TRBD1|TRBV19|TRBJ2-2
TGTGCCAGTAGTATTGGGACAGGGGTCCCGACCGGGGAGCTGTTTTTT
CASSIGTGVPTGELFF
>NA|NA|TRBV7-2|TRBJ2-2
TGTGCCAGCAGCTTAGTCTTTATGAACACCGGGGAGCTGTTTTTT
CASSLVFMNTGELFF
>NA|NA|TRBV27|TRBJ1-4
TGTGCCAGCAGTTTATGGGGGGCGCAGGGCGAAAAACTGTTTTTT
CASSLWGAQGEKLFF
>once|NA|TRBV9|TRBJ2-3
TGTGCCAGCGGGGGGATTCCTCATAGCACAGATACGCAGTATTTT
CASGGIPHSTDTQYF
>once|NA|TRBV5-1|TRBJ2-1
TGCGCCAGCAGCTTCACCACTTTCCGGCGGGGTTACAATGAGCAGTTCTTC
CASSFTTFRRGYNEQFF
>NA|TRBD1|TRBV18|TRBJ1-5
TGTGCCAGCTCACCGCAGGGGGAGGATCAGCCCCAGCATTTT
CASSPQGEDQPQHF
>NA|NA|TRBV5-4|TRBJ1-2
TGTGCCAGCAGCTTGGAACCAGGCTATGGCTACACCTTC
CASSLEPGYGYTF
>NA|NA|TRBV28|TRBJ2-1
TGTGCCAGCATTGCCGGGGGCTCCTACAATGAGCAGTTCTTC
CASIAGGSYNEQFF
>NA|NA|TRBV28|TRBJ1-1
TGTGCCAGCAGTATCGCAACGGGGGGGGTTGCTGAAGCTTTCTTT
CASSIATGGVAEAFF
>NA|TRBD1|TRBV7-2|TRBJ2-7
TGTGCCAGCACCAGAGACAGGGCCGGGGCGGGCGAGCAGTACTTC
CASTRDRAGAGEQYF
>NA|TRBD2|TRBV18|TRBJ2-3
TGTGCCAGCTACCTAGGACTAGCGGGCACAGATACGCAGTATTTT
CASYLGLAGTDTQYF
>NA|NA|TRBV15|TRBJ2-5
TGTGCCACTAAGACCTCCGGGACAACCTTCGGAGAGACCCAGTACTTC
CATKTSGTTFGETQYF
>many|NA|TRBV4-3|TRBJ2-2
TGCGCCAGCAGCCAAGGTCCGACTAGGGTGACCGGGGAGCTGTTTTTT
CASSQGPTRVTGELFF
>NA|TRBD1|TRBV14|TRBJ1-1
TGTGCCAGCAGCCAAGAGATGGACAGGGGCGAGACTGAAGCTTTCTTT
CASSQEMDRGETEAFF
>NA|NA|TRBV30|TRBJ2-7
TGTGCACTGGGGGGGCAGTACTTC
CALGGQYF